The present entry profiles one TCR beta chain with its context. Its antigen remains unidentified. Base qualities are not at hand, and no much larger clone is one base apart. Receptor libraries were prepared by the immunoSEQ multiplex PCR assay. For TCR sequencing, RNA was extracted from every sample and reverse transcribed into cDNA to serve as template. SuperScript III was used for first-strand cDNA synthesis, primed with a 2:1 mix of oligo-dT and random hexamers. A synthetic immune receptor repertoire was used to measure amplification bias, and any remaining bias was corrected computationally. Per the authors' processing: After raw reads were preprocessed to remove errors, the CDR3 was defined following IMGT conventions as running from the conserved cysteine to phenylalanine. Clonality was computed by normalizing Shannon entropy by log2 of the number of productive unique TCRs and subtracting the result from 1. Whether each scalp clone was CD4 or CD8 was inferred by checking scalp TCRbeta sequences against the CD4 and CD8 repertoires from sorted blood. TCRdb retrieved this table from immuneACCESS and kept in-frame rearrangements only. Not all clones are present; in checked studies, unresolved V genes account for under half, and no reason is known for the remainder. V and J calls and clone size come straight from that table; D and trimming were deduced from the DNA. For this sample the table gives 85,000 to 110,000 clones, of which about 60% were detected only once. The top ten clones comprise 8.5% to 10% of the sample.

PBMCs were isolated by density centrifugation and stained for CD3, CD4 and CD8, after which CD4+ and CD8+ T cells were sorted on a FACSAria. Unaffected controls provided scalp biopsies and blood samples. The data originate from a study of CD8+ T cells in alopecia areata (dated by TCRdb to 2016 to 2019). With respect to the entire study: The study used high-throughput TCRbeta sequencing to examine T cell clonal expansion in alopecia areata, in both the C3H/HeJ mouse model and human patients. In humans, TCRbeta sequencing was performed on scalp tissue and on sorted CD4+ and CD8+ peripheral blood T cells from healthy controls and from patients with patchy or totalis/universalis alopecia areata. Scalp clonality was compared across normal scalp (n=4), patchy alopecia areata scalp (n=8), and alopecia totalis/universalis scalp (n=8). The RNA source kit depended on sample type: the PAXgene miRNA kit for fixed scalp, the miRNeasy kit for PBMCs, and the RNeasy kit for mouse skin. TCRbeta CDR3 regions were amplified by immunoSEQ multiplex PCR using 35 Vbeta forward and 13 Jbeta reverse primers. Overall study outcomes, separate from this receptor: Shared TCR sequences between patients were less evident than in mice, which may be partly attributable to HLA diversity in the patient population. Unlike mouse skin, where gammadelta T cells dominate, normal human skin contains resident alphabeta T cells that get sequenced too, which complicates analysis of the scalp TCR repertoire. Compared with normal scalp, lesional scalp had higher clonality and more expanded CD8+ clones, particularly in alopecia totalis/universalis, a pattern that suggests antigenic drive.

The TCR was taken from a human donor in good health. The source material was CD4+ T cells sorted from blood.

The sequenced DNA: TGCGCCAGCAGCCAGGTACACCCAAATAATTCACCCCTCCACTTT. Translated, this gives CASSQVHPNNSPLHF. The V and J genes are TRBV5-1 and TRBJ1-6; confidence is insufficient to name the D gene. V is shortened by 4 bases, J by 5 bases, and the region joining them spans 13 bases. The CDR3 holds 15 amino acids from the cysteine to the phenylalanine. CDR3 DNA only is kept here, 45 bases in frame from base 1. The germline V gene provides CDR1 SGHRS and CDR2 YFSETQ.